Listed below are T cell receptor beta chains from one sample, sequenced in a study of CD8+CD57+ T cells in acquired aplastic anemia. TCRdb called the reads again in MiXCR, with one record for every CDR3 protein. The repertoire has about 40,000 distinct CDR3 sequences, 63% of them found once; the top ten carry 59%. Sequenced sample: sorted CD4+, CD8+, or CD8+CD57+ T cells (not recorded which) from PBMCs. The receptors were gathered from a human donor with aplastic anemia. Both conserved end residues are part of each CDR3. A D gene is named only where the DNA matches it firmly. Only some rows state a clone size, as once, few, many or a class for expanded clones.

j_call,d_call,clone_size,v_call,cdr3_nt,cdr3_aa
TRBJ2-2,NA,few,TRBV5-6,TGTGCCAGCAGCATCTGGGGGGGGGGCGTCGGGGAGCTGTTTTTT,CASSIWGGGVGELFF
TRBJ2-7,TRBD1,NA,TRBV19,TGTGCCAGTAGTAGAGTTTCCGGGACAGGGGGCGACGAGCAGTACTTC,CASSRVSGTGGDEQYF
TRBJ1-2,NA,many,TRBV2,TGTGCCAGCAGCGTATCGGCGGACGGGGATAACTATGGCTACACCTTC,CASSVSADGDNYGYTF
TRBJ1-2,NA,many,TRBV4-1,TGCGCCAGCAGCCAAGATACTCTGGAATCCTATGGCTACACCTTC,CASSQDTLESYGYTF
TRBJ1-4,TRBD1,NA,TRBV25-1,TGTGCCAGCAGCCTCCGGGACAGGGATGAAAAACTGTTTTTT,CASSLRDRDEKLFF
TRBJ2-7,NA,many,TRBV13,TGTGCCAGCAGCTTAGAGGGGATCTACGAGCAGTACTTC,CASSLEGIYEQYF
TRBJ2-3,TRBD1,NA,TRBV3-1,TGTGCCAGCAGCCATTTGGGACAGGGGGCGAGCACAGATACGCAGTATTTT,CASSHLGQGASTDTQYF
TRBJ2-5,NA,NA,TRBV24-1,TGTGCCACCAGTGGCGCCAGCGAAGAGACCCAGTACTTC,CATSGASEETQYF
TRBJ1-1,NA,once,TRBV10-3,TGTGCCATCAGTGAGGGGGGGTCGCGCCTCACTGAAGCTTTCTTT,CAISEGGSRLTEAFF
TRBJ2-7,NA,NA,TRBV11-1,TGTGCCAGCAGCTACCCGATGCGGACAGAGGTCTCGTACGAGCAGTACTTC,CASSYPMRTEVSYEQYF
TRBJ1-2,NA,NA,TRBV7-2,TGTGCCAGCAGCTTAGATACAGGGTGGGGCGGCTACACCTTC,CASSLDTGWGGYTF
TRBJ2-7,NA,NA,TRBV10-3,TGTGCCATCAGTGATTGGGGGCCTTACGAGCAGTACTTC,CAISDWGPYEQYF
TRBJ1-2,NA,NA,TRBV7-9,TGTGCCAGCAGCTCAGGAGCGTCCGGCTACACCTTC,CASSSGASGYTF
TRBJ2-3,TRBD1,NA,TRBV9,TGTGCCAGCAGCGTAGAGGACAGGGGCACAGATACGCAGTATTTT,CASSVEDRGTDTQYF
TRBJ1-5,TRBD1,once,TRBV11-1,TGTGCCAGCCCCAGACCGGACAGGGGGCCTGGAGTTACGCAGCATTTT,CASPRPDRGPGVTQHF
TRBJ1-2,TRBD1,few,TRBV7-2,TGTGCCAGCAGCTTAACTGGACAGGCGATTATAACCGCCTTC,CASSLTGQAIITAF
TRBJ1-6,NA,NA,TRBV2,TGTGCCAGCCTATGGCAGGGGAATTCACCCCTCCACTTT,CASLWQGNSPLHF
TRBJ1-6,NA,NA,TRBV6-1,TGTGCCAGCAGGACGAGGGGGTCTGTCTATAATTCACCCCTCCACTTC,CASRTRGSVYNSPLHF